The next 27 T cell receptor beta chains were all read from a single sample in a study of T cells in Graves' hyperthyroidism and ophthalmopathy. RNA transcripts provided the source from which TCR beta CDR3 regions were amplified. During a first-round RT-PCR of the TCR CDR3, the HTBI primer set was used. From the multiplex PCR reads, TCRdb called clonotypes with MiXCR, one entry per CDR3 protein. The data show some 400,000 distinct CDR3 sequences, approximately 12% seen once. Sequenced: blood. The receptors shown here come from a man in his thirties or forties with Graves' hyperthyroidism that later progressed to Graves' ophthalmopathy.

The chain uses TRBV2 and TRBJ2-3; 12 bases fit TRBD2. Germline V lookup: CDR1 SNHLY, CDR2 FYNNEI. The CDR3 spans 17 residues. V was clipped by 2 bases and J by 0 bases; unmatched bases: 3. This CDR3 is CASSELAGGPSTDTQYF. The CDR3 nucleotides read TGTGCCAGCAGTGAACTAGCGGGGGGGCCTAGCACAGATACGCAGTATTTT.

This clonotype was observed a few times. J is TRBJ2-3 and V is TRBV27; the D gene is possibly TRBD1 (6 bases). Germline values: CDR1 MNHEY, CDR2 SMNVEV (reference sequence). This CDR3 spans 14 amino acids. Deletions cut 3 bases from V and 6 bases from J, with 13 bases between. The CDR3 region has the DNA TGTGCCAGCAGTTTTTCAGGGGCCGCGGATACGCAGTATTTT. Encoded protein: CASSFSGAADTQYF.

As to this clonotype: A much larger clonotype is one base distant, so this may be a read error. The chain uses TRBV7-8 and TRBJ2-3, with 8 bases identical to TRBD2. Germline CDR1 is SGHVS and CDR2 is FQNEAQ. The CDR3 is made up of 17 amino acids. The CDR3 here is CACSPVMGLGGTDTQYF. The CDR3 nucleotides are TGTGCCTGCAGCCCAGTAATGGGACTAGGAGGCACAGATACGCAGTATTTT.

This clonotype was counted at least ten times. V is TRBV28 and J is TRBJ1-6; D gene unclear. The CDR3 spans 13 residues. The V and J ends lost 8 bases and 13 bases respectively, with 18 bases between them. CDR1 and CDR2 (germline): MDHEN, SYDVKM. The CDR3 sequence is CASSLGSNNPLHF. In DNA, the CDR3 is TGTGCCAGCTCCCTGGGCTCGAACAATCCCCTCCACTTT.

This clonotype was picked up many times. V gene TRBV2 combines with J gene TRBJ2-5, with 16 bases identical to TRBD2. Germline-derived CDR1 and CDR2 are SNHLY and FYNNEI. V was clipped by 7 bases and J by 5 bases; unmatched bases: 4. The CDR3 contains 15 residues. The DNA for the CDR3 is TGTGCCAGCACCGGGACTAGCGGGAGGGGGGAGACCCAGTACTTC. Its translation is CASTGTSGRGETQYF.

The CDR3 here is CATSRVAGGYHEQYF. The CDR3 bases are TGTGCCACCAGCAGAGTAGCGGGGGGCTATCACGAGCAGTACTTC. The V call is TRBV15, the J call TRBJ2-7; 10 bases line up with TRBD2. Per the germline V gene, CDR1 is LNHNV and CDR2 is YYDKDF (reference sequence). Germline trimming cut 1 base from V and 5 bases from J; bases unmatched to any gene: 5. The CDR3 sequence is 15 residues long.

The sample holds a few counts of this clonotype. The chain uses TRBV20-1 and TRBJ2-3, with D possibly TRBD1 on 7 matching bases. The CDR3 length is 16 residues. In germline, CDR1 is DFQATT, CDR2 SNEGSKA (reference sequence). The V end lost 3 bases, the J end lost 2 bases, and 18 bases lay between the germline ends. Here the CDR3 reads CSASGQEGANTDTQYF. CDR3 coding DNA: TGCAGTGCTAGTGGCCAGGAGGGGGCGAACACAGATACGCAGTATTTT.

This clonotype was found many times. The DNA for the CDR3 is TGTGCCAGCAGCCAAGAAGGGGCTCGTAGCACTGAAGCTTTCTTT. Protein sequence: CASSQEGARSTEAFF. V usage is TRBV3-1 and J usage is TRBJ1-1, with D tentatively TRBD1 (5 bases). This CDR3 is 15 amino acids long. Germline CDR1 reads LGHDT; CDR2 reads YNNKEL (reference sequence). V was shortened by 0 bases and J by 4 bases, with 12 bases between the two germline ends.

This clonotype was seen many times. The chain uses TRBV6-1 and TRBJ2-5; 7 nucleotides line up with TRBD2. Germline V CDR1 and CDR2: MNHNS, SASEGT. The CDR3 extends over 17 amino acids. The V gene end was trimmed by 5 bases and the J gene end by 2 bases; junction bases not matched to a gene: 14. Here the CDR3 DNA reads TGTGCCAGCAGTTACGCCTACCAGGGACTACCACAAGAGACCCAGTACTTC. It is translated as CASSYAYQGLPQETQYF.

This clonotype was counted ten times or more. The chain employs TRBV20-1 and TRBJ2-1; 11 bases are shared with TRBD2. Germline V gene sequence: CDR1 DFQATT, CDR2 SNEGSKA (reference sequence). V lost 2 bases and J lost 4; bases outside the gene matches: 10. This CDR3 region has 17 residues. CDR3 DNA: TGCAGTGCTAGAAGTTCCGCTAGCGGGGGGTTTTACAATGAGCAGTTCTTC. Amino acids: CSARSSASGGFYNEQFF.

Remarks on this clonotype: This may be a read error: a much more frequent sequence differs by one nucleotide. The chain recombines TRBV7-2 with TRBJ2-3, with D perhaps matching TRBD1 or TRBD2 (6 bases each). The V gene's germline CDR1 is SGHTA and CDR2 FQGNSA. The CDR3 has 16 residues. This CDR3 reads CAGSLGGRRGTDTQYF. The CDR3 DNA follows: TGTGCCGGCAGCTTAGGGGGTCGGAGGGGTACAGATACGCAGTATTTT.

This clonotype was seen repeatedly, ten times or more. This rearrangement joins TRBV20-1 to TRBJ1-1; 9 bases agree with TRBD1. After removal of 3 bases from V and 2 bases from J, the junction contained 1 base not matched to a gene. There are 13 residues in the CDR3. Germline V gene lookup returns CDR1 DFQATT and CDR2 SNEGSKA (reference sequence). The CDR3 loop reads CSARDRGNTEAFF. The CDR3 DNA sequence: TGCAGTGCTAGGGACAGGGGAAACACTGAAGCTTTCTTT.

Concerning this clonotype itself: A much larger clone differs from this one at a single base, so this may be a read error. This chain connects TRBV9 to TRBJ1-1; tentative D call: TRBD1 (6 bases). The CDR3 covers 15 residues. Germline CDR1 reads SGDLS; CDR2 reads YYNGEE. V gave up 4 bases and J gave up 3 bases, with 16 bases separating them. The CDR3 DNA reads TGTGCCAGCAGCCCGAGGGGGGCAGCGGACACTGAAGCTTTCTTT. Protein sequence: CASSPRGAADTEAFF.

This clonotype was seen only a few times. The chain joins TRBV30 to TRBJ2-1; D not resolved. The germline CDR1 and CDR2 sequences are GTSNPN and SVGIG (reference sequence). V lost 2 bases and J lost 11, with 13 bases in between. There are 12 residues in the CDR3. DNA of the CDR3: TGTGCCTGGAGTCTCCAGGACGGTAAGCAGTTCTTC. This gives the protein CAWSLQDGKQFF.

The rearrangement uses TRBV27 and TRBJ1-2; D remains unclear. V lost 5 bases and J 0 bases, leaving 7 bases between the germline ends. The germline CDR1 and CDR2 sequences are MNHEY and SMNVEV (reference sequence). The CDR3 totals 13 residues. The CDR3 coding sequence is TGTGCCAGCAGTGCCGGAACTAACTATGGCTACACCTTC. Residues: CASSAGTNYGYTF.

Ten or more counts support this clonotype. The rearrangement links TRBV11-2 to TRBJ2-7; D might be TRBD2 (5 bases). V was shortened by 7 bases and J by 7 bases, with 14 bases between the two germline ends. Germline assignment: CDR1 SGHAT and CDR2 FQNNGV. CDR3 length: 12 residues. The CDR3 here is CASISRAGEQYF. In DNA, the CDR3 is TGTGCCAGCATCTCGAGGGCGGGTGAGCAGTACTTC.

Concerning this clonotype itself: One base away lies a much larger clone, so this may be a sequencing read error. The chain couples TRBV20-1 to TRBJ2-5; weak D call: TRBD1 (8 bases). Germline V gene sequence: CDR1 DFQATT, CDR2 SNEGSKA (reference sequence). This CDR3 is built from 13 residues. V was pared by 2 bases and J by 7 bases, with 14 bases between. CDR3 DNA sequence: TGCAGTGCTAGACCAGGGGGCGGGGGGACCCAGTACTTC. Translating gives CSARPGGGGTQYF.

This clonotype was observed a handful of times. The chain joins TRBV13 to TRBJ2-3, with TRBD2 matching 9 bases. The CDR3 sequence is 14 residues long. V lost 10 bases, J lost 3 bases, and 8 bases stayed unmatched. Germline CDR1 and CDR2: PRHDT and FYEKMQ (reference sequence). The CDR3 sequence is CATYLRGGTDTQYF. In nucleotides, the CDR3 is TGTGCCACCTACCTGCGGGGGGGAACAGATACGCAGTATTTT.

The rearrangement uses TRBV20-1 and TRBJ1-2, with D hard to call. The CDR3 is 15 amino acids. The V gene's germline CDR1 is DFQATT and CDR2 SNEGSKA (reference sequence). Trimming took 0 bases from V and 7 from J, leaving 18 bases between them. CDR3 residues: CSARDLTVGCCGYTF. The CDR3 DNA follows: TGCAGTGCTAGAGATTTAACAGTTGGGTGTTGTGGCTACACCTTC.

This clonotype was recorded many times. V usage is TRBV7-3 and J usage is TRBJ1-1, with 7 bases lining up with TRBD1. Germline V gene sequence: CDR1 SGHTA, CDR2 FQGTGA. Germline trimming cut 6 bases from V and 2 bases from J; bases unmatched to any gene: 9. The length of the CDR3 is 15 residues. The CDR3 loop reads CASRCDRDHNTEAFF. The CDR3 DNA is TGTGCCAGCAGATGCGACAGGGACCATAACACTGAAGCTTTCTTT.

J is TRBJ2-1 and V is TRBV15; no firm D call. This CDR3 is 14 amino acids long. Trimming took 5 bases from V and 5 from J, leaving 13 bases between them. CDR1 LNHNV and CDR2 YYDKDF come from the germline V gene (reference sequence). CDR3 bases: TGTGCCACCAGCGACCTAGAATCAGACAATGAGCAGTTCTTC. It is translated as CATSDLESDNEQFF.

The table lists this clonotype with many counts. The chain recombines TRBV7-9 with TRBJ2-1; TRBD2 aligns across 9 bases. There are 15 residues in the CDR3. V shed 4 bases, J shed 8 bases, and the junction held 9 bases outside the gene matches. Germline V CDR1 and CDR2: SEHNR, FQNEAQ (reference sequence). CDR3 in DNA: TGTGCCAGCAGCTCTTCGGGACTAGCAGCCGATGAGCAGTTCTTC. This gives the protein CASSSSGLAADEQFF.

This clonotype was observed many times. The J gene is TRBJ1-5, the V gene TRBV6-1, with 8 bases aligning to TRBD1. V was pared by 4 bases and J by 7 bases, with 15 bases of the junction left unmatched. The CDR3 loop spans 17 amino acids. Germline-derived CDR1 and CDR2 are MNHNS and SASEGT. The CDR3: CASSARQGRSDSQPQHF. The CDR3 bases are TGTGCCAGCAGTGCCCGACAGGGGCGGTCGGATTCGCAGCCCCAGCATTTT.

This clonotype has just a few counts. J is TRBJ2-1 and V is TRBV5-1; tentative D call: TRBD1 (6 bases). CDR3 length: 15 amino acids. Trimming cost V 1 base and J 2 bases, with 10 bases left between them. Per the germline V gene, CDR1 is SGHRS and CDR2 is YFSETQ. Here the CDR3 reads CASSLTGQTYNEQFF. The CDR3 nucleotides read TGCGCCAGCAGCTTGACAGGGCAGACCTACAATGAGCAGTTCTTC.

This clonotype was counted many times. This chain joins TRBV29-1 and TRBJ1-1, with D tentatively TRBD1 (5 bases). The CDR3 has 12 residues. The V end was cut by 5 bases, the J end by 11 bases, with 18 bases between. The germline gives CDR1 SQVTM, CDR2 ANQGSEA. The CDR3 nucleotides are TGCAGCGTTTCCTCCACCCAGGGCCCTGCTTTCTTT. Translation gives CSVSSTQGPAFF. The entire variable domain, with the rest obtained from reference TRBV29-1 and TRBJ1-1, is as follows: SAVISQKPSRDICQRGTSLTIQCQVDSQVTMMFWYRQQPGQSLTLIATANQGSEATYESGFVIDKFPISRPNLTFSTLTVSNMSPEDSSIYLCSVSSTQGPAFFGQGTRLTVV.

This clonotype has ten or more counts. This sequence joins TRBV6-1 and TRBJ1-5; D is perhaps TRBD1 (6 bases). V lost 7 bases and J lost 0, with 25 bases in between. Germline lookup yields CDR1 MNHNS and CDR2 SASEGT. The CDR3 has 19 amino acids. For the CDR3, the DNA is TGTGCCAGCATAGGGGGGGTTTCGGTAGGTCGCTATAGCAATCAGCCCCAGCATTTT. Amino acids: CASIGGVSVGRYSNQPQHF.

This clonotype appeared many times. The chain is built from TRBV29-1 and TRBJ2-7; D may be TRBD1 (6 bases). This CDR3 is built from 15 residues. V lost 4 bases and J lost 3, with 19 bases in between. Per germline, CDR1 SQVTM and CDR2 ANQGSEA. The CDR3 sequence: CSVVPSRGEVYEQYF. The CDR3 region has the DNA TGCAGCGTTGTACCCAGCAGGGGAGAGGTCTACGAGCAGTACTTC.